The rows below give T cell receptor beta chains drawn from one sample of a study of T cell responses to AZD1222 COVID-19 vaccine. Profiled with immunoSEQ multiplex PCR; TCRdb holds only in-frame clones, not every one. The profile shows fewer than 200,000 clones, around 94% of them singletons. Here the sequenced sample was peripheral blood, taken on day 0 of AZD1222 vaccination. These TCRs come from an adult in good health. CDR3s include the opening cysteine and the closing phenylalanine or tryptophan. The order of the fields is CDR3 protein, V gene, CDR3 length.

CDR3 protein: CASSDRTSNTGELFF; V gene: TRBV2; CDR3 length: 15
CDR3 protein: CASHFGGSKGTDTQYF; V gene: TRBV5-1; CDR3 length: 16
CDR3 protein: CASTLQAYNSPLHF; V gene: TRBV7-2; CDR3 length: 14
CDR3 protein: CASSLGGNNSPLHF; V gene: TRBV5-6; CDR3 length: 14
CDR3 protein: CASSFPDRNYGYTF; V gene: TRBV28; CDR3 length: 14
CDR3 protein: CASSSGELFF; V gene: TRBV6-2/TRBV6-3; CDR3 length: 10
CDR3 protein: CASSLDRGSYNEQFF; V gene: TRBV4-3; CDR3 length: 15
CDR3 protein: CSALGIEAFF; V gene: TRBV20-1; CDR3 length: 10
CDR3 protein: CASSLWGLAGTANTGELFF; V gene: TRBV27; CDR3 length: 19
CDR3 protein: CASSLDRGPGELFF; V gene: TRBV11-3; CDR3 length: 14
CDR3 protein: CASNPLGTLNYGYTF; V gene: TRBV3-1/TRBV3-2; CDR3 length: 15
CDR3 protein: CAISPGLEGNQPQHF; V gene: TRBV10-3; CDR3 length: 15
CDR3 protein: CASSLRRDGYTF; V gene: TRBV7-9; CDR3 length: 12
CDR3 protein: CASRLGSYNEQFF; V gene: TRBV7-2; CDR3 length: 13
CDR3 protein: CATSSRAGGGTDTQYF; V gene: TRBV15; CDR3 length: 16
CDR3 protein: CVSKGRRNTEAFF; V gene: TRBV7-8; CDR3 length: 13
CDR3 protein: CASSQSVNHEQFF; V gene: TRBV27; CDR3 length: 13
CDR3 protein: CASSEEGAGGFNYGYTF; V gene: TRBV6-4; CDR3 length: 17
CDR3 protein: CASSPGGTGANYGYTF; V gene: TRBV18; CDR3 length: 16
CDR3 protein: CASGFTGAGSYTF; V gene: TRBV12-5; CDR3 length: 13
CDR3 protein: CASRGFQGMNEQFF; V gene: TRBV28; CDR3 length: 14
CDR3 protein: CASSLVLPGPRRYNYGYTF; V gene: TRBV27; CDR3 length: 19
CDR3 protein: CASSLSTGGVYTF; V gene: TRBV28; CDR3 length: 13
CDR3 protein: CASTLGGGFSPLHF; V gene: TRBV27; CDR3 length: 14